The clone carrying this TCR beta chain was recorded only once. Its antigen remains unknown. The junction had 6 bases not matched to a gene; V was cut back by 0 bases and J by 7 bases. The CDR3 loop spans 14 amino acids. Per germline, CDR1 LGHNA and CDR2 YNFKEQ. The sample belongs to a study of OX40 agonist ivuxolimab in advanced cancers. Across the whole study: Patients were over 65% male with ages about 20 to 79, mean 60. In three patients, partial responses were observed, one with hepatocellular carcinoma and two with cutaneous melanoma. Notes on the study in general: No determination was made of the antigen specificity of the expanded peripheral T cells.

Produced via immunoSEQ multiplex PCR; TCRdb's table is partial and in-frame only. The sample includes some 99,000 clones, roughly 88% seen only once; the top ten take around 1.5%. The V gene is TRBV4-2, the J gene TRBJ2-7; 7 bases match TRBD1. The sequenced sample was CD4+ or CD8+ T cells sorted from blood, obtained in a trial of the OX40 agonist ivuxolimab. The origin of this receptor is an adult with an advanced solid tumor such as melanoma, head and neck, liver or kidney cancer. CDR3 loop: CASSQDQGVGEQYF. CDR3 nucleotide sequence: TGTGCCAGCAGCCAAGATCAGGGGGTGGGAGAGCAGTACTTC.